Sequencing of this T cell receptor (beta chain) was carried out in a study of T cells in women clearing cervical HPV infection. Overall study results and limits: Unknown T-cell numbers per sample may underlie the richness differences.

Profiling relied on immunoSEQ multiplex PCR, and the TCRdb table lists in-frame clones only, not all of them. Here the sample table reports fewer than 40,000 clones. Germline CDR1 reads DFQATT; CDR2 reads SNEGSKA (reference sequence). With 2 bases removed from V and 0 bases from J, the gap between germline ends came to 10 bases. The CDR3 covers 14 residues. Of note for this clone: Antigen unknown. The read terminates 3 residues ahead of where the CDR3 ends, so the germline J gene completes it.

Sequencing used blood buffy coat. The chain has TRBV20-1 and TRBJ1-2; D might be TRBD1 (5 bases). This receptor was identified in a woman between 18 and 69 years old with a cervical HPV16 infection that either progressed to CIN3+ or cleared (not recorded which). The DNA read from the CDR3 is TGCAGTGCTAGAAGACAGCAGACTAACTATGGC. This codes for CSARRQQTNYG. From start to end, the CDR3 is CSARRQQTNYGYTF.